This is a list of T cell receptor beta chains from one sample in a study of blood T cell repertoires in COVID-19. Using immunoSEQ multiplex PCR, the repertoire was profiled, and TCRdb retains in-frame clones only, with some absent. The profile shows under 350,000 clones, 80% to 90% of them singletons. Sequencing was carried out using PBMCs or T cells enriched from blood (not recorded which). The receptor source for this set is a woman aged 40 to 50 with acute COVID-19. The CDR3 runs from the conserved cysteine through the conserved F or W. A D gene is named only where the DNA matches it firmly. Expanded clones get a size class; other rows say once, few or many, or leave the size out.

CDR3,DNA,J,size,D,V
CASSSPGTGYQPQHF,TGTGCCAGCAGCTCTCCCGGGACAGGGTACCAGCCCCAGCATTTT,TRBJ1-5,few,TRBD1,TRBV6-2/TRBV6-3
CASSLPGAGVAKNIQYF,TGTGCCAGCAGTTTACCCGGTGCGGGGGTAGCCAAAAACATTCAGTACTTC,TRBJ2-4,-,TRBD2,TRBV28
CASSPPDTDTQYF,TGTGCCAGCAGTCCCCCAGACACAGATACGCAGTATTTT,TRBJ2-3,-,-,TRBV28
CASSEMAVNQPQHF,TGTGCCAGCAGTGAGATGGCGGTGAATCAGCCCCAGCATTTT,TRBJ1-5,-,-,TRBV2
CASRPTGLSFQETQYF,TGTGCCAGCAGGCCTACAGGGCTGTCATTCCAAGAGACCCAGTACTTC,TRBJ2-5,-,-,TRBV6-2/TRBV6-3
CASSSSPGGLGRFF,TGTGCCAGCAGCTCCTCCCCAGGGGGCTTGGGTCGTTTCTTT,TRBJ1-1,-,TRBD1,TRBV7-2
CASSPPRPSYEQYF,TGTGCCAGCTCACCCCCCAGGCCCTCCTACGAGCAGTACTTC,TRBJ2-7,-,-,TRBV18
CASSGLGAATDTQYF,TGTGCCAGCAGTGGCCTGGGGGCTGCAACAGATACGCAGTATTTT,TRBJ2-3,-,-,TRBV25-1
CASSLTSGAGDTQYF,TGTGCCAGCAGTCTGACTAGCGGGGCGGGAGATACGCAGTATTTT,TRBJ2-3,-,TRBD2,TRBV6-4
CASSQYGQGGAFF,TGTGCCAGCAGCCAATACGGACAGGGGGGAGCTTTCTTT,TRBJ1-1,few,TRBD1,TRBV16
CASSLRDYGYTF,TGTGCCAGTAGTCTCCGGGACTATGGCTACACCTTC,TRBJ1-2,-,-,TRBV19
CASSLDRVREQYF,TGTGCCAGCAGCTTGGATCGAGTGCGCGAGCAGTACTTC,TRBJ2-7,-,-,TRBV5-4
CASSANPGQGMDYGYTF,TGTGCCAGCTCAGCCAACCCGGGACAGGGAATGGACTATGGCTACACCTTC,TRBJ1-2,-,TRBD1,TRBV18
CAASRDRGYGYTF,TGTGCCGCCTCCCGGGACAGGGGCTATGGCTACACCTTC,TRBJ1-2,-,TRBD1,TRBV19
CASSSQQGYQPQHF,TGTGCCAGCAGCTCTCAACAGGGGTATCAGCCCCAGCATTTT,TRBJ1-5,-,TRBD1,TRBV7-2
CASSLGQIQETQYF,TGCGCCAGCAGCTTGGGACAGATCCAAGAGACCCAGTACTTC,TRBJ2-5,-,-,TRBV5-1
CASSLISGYEQYF,TGTGCCAGCAGCTTAATTAGCGGCTACGAGCAGTACTTC,TRBJ2-7,-,-,TRBV7-8
CASSGGQGVREQYF,TGTGCCAGTAGTGGCGGACAGGGAGTGAGAGAGCAGTACTTC,TRBJ2-7,-,TRBD1,TRBV19
CASSLGLASKDTQYF,TGTGCCAGCAGCTTAGGTCTAGCGAGCAAGGATACGCAGTATTTT,TRBJ2-3,-,-,TRBV11-3
CSVVSSGYSEQYF,TGCAGCGTTGTTTCTAGCGGGTATTCCGAGCAGTACTTC,TRBJ2-7,many,TRBD2,TRBV29-1
CASQGGAYGYTF,TGCGCCTCGCAGGGTGGAGCCTATGGCTACACCTTC,TRBJ1-2,-,-,TRBV5-1
CAISESRDYGYTF,TGTGCCATCAGTGAGTCACGGGACTATGGCTACACCTTC,TRBJ1-2,-,-,TRBV10-3
CATSEGLAAFF,TGTGCCACCAGTGAGGGACTAGCGGCGTTCTTC,TRBJ2-1,-,TRBD2,TRBV24-1
CSVQTGERDGYTF,TGCAGCGTCCAGACAGGGGAAAGAGATGGCTACACCTTC,TRBJ1-2,-,TRBD1,TRBV29-1
CASSFARGEEPLHF,TGTGCCAGCAGCTTCGCCCGGGGGGAGGAACCCCTCCACTTT,TRBJ1-6,-,-,TRBV5-4
CASEVSQRGGGYTF,TGTGCCAGCGAAGTATCCCAACGGGGAGGGGGCTACACCTTC,TRBJ1-2,-,-,TRBV28
CASSSPQEWGGAHRKETQYF,TGCGCCAGCAGCTCGCCTCAGGAGTGGGGGGGAGCCCATCGGAAGGAGACCCAGTACTTC,TRBJ2-5,-,TRBD2,TRBV5-1
CASSPKTGTGYEKLFF,TGTGCCAGCAGTCCGAAGACCGGGACAGGGTATGAAAAACTGTTTTTT,TRBJ1-4,-,TRBD1,TRBV7-2
CASSLEGPSYEQYF,TGTGCCAGCAGTTTAGAGGGCCCCTCCTACGAGCAGTACTTC,TRBJ2-7,-,-,TRBV27
CASGLGLAPGTDTQYF,TGTGCTAGTGGTTTGGGACTAGCGCCTGGCACAGATACGCAGTATTTT,TRBJ2-3,-,TRBD2,TRBV12-5
CASSQGVAGAYEQYF,TGTGCCAGCAGCCAAGGAGTGGCGGGGGCCTACGAGCAGTACTTC,TRBJ2-7,-,TRBD2,TRBV3-1/TRBV3-2
CASSVSGDLTDTQYF,TGTGCCAGCAGCGTAAGCGGGGACTTAACAGATACGCAGTATTTT,TRBJ2-3,-,TRBD2,TRBV9
CASSLTGVNQPQHF,TGCGCCAGCAGCCTAACAGGGGTCAATCAGCCCCAGCATTTT,TRBJ1-5,-,TRBD1,TRBV4-3
CASSDDWDSPLHF,TGTGCCAGCAGTGATGACTGGGATTCACCCCTCCACTTT,TRBJ1-6,-,-,TRBV25-1
CASRSGTGGGNTIYF,TGTGCCAGCAGGTCCGGGACAGGGGGCGGAAACACCATATATTTT,TRBJ1-3,-,TRBD1,TRBV6-5
CASSREGGTDGETQYF,TGTGCCAGCAGCCGAGAGGGCGGGACCGATGGAGAGACCCAGTACTTC,TRBJ2-5,-,-,TRBV5-6
CASSYEAGFRTGELFF,TGTGCCAGCAGTTATGAGGCAGGGTTTCGCACCGGGGAGCTGTTTTTT,TRBJ2-2,-,-,TRBV6-5
CASSAGQGYEQYF,TGCGCCAGCAGCGCCGGACAGGGCTACGAGCAGTACTTC,TRBJ2-7,once,TRBD1,TRBV5-1
CASSVISGGEQFF,TGTGCCAGCAGCGTTATATCGGGGGGTGAGCAGTTCTTC,TRBJ2-1,once,TRBD2,TRBV9
CASTPGVSEQFF,TGTGCCAGCACCCCAGGGGTAAGTGAGCAGTTCTTC,TRBJ2-1,-,-,TRBV28
CASRRRQGASEKLFF,TGTGCCAGCAGGCGTAGACAGGGGGCTAGTGAAAAACTGTTTTTT,TRBJ1-4,-,TRBD1,TRBV7-8
CASSQGPGQGTETFNQPQHF,TGTGCCAGCAGCCAGGGGCCGGGACAGGGGACCGAAACTTTCAATCAGCCCCAGCATTTT,TRBJ1-5,-,TRBD1,TRBV4-2
CASSWSGANYGYTF,TGTGCCAGCTCCTGGTCCGGGGCTAACTATGGCTACACCTTC,TRBJ1-2,-,-,TRBV28
CASRGDRDLSGYTF,TGTGCCAGCAGGGGGGACAGGGACCTTTCTGGCTACACCTTC,TRBJ1-2,-,TRBD1,TRBV2
CASSQVSGQGAGNTIYF,TGTGCCAGCAGCCAAGTGTCCGGACAGGGGGCTGGAAACACCATATATTTT,TRBJ1-3,once,TRBD1,TRBV3-1/TRBV3-2
CASSLGGRVSGNTIYF,TGTGCCAGCAGCTTAGGGGGGCGGGTCTCTGGAAACACCATATATTTT,TRBJ1-3,few,-,TRBV7-2
CASSRASGQPQHF,TGTGCCAGCAGCCGAGCCTCTGGTCAGCCCCAGCATTTT,TRBJ1-5,-,-,TRBV11-2
CASRVGLVGTEAFF,TGTGCCAGCAGGGTGGGCTTGGTGGGCACTGAAGCTTTCTTT,TRBJ1-1,-,-,TRBV6-5
CASSLNRANEQFF,TGTGCCAGCAGTTTAAACAGAGCAAATGAGCAGTTCTTC,TRBJ2-1,-,-,TRBV28
CASGLGQGAQGNTIYF,TGTGCTAGTGGTTTGGGACAGGGGGCTCAAGGAAACACCATATATTTT,TRBJ1-3,-,TRBD1,TRBV12-5